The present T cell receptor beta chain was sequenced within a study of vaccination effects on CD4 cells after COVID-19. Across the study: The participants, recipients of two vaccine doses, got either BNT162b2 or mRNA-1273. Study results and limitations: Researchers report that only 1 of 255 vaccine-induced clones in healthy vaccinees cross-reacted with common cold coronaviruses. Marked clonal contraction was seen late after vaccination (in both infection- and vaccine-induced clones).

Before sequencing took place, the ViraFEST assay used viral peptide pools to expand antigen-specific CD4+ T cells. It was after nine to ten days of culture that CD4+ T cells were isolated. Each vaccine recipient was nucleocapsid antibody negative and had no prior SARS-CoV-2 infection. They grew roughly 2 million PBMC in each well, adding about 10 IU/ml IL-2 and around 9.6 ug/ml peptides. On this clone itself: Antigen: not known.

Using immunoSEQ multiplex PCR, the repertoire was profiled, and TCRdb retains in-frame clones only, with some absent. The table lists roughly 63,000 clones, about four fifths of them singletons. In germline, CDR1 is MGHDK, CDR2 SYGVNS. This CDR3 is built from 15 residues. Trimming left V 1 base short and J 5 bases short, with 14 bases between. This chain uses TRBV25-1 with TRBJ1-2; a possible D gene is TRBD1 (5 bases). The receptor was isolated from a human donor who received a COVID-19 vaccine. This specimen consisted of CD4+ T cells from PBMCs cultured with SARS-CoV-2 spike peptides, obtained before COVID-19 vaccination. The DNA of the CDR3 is TGTGCCAGCAGTGAATCCGGGACCGTATTTTATGGCTACACCTTC. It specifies CASSESGTVFYGYTF.